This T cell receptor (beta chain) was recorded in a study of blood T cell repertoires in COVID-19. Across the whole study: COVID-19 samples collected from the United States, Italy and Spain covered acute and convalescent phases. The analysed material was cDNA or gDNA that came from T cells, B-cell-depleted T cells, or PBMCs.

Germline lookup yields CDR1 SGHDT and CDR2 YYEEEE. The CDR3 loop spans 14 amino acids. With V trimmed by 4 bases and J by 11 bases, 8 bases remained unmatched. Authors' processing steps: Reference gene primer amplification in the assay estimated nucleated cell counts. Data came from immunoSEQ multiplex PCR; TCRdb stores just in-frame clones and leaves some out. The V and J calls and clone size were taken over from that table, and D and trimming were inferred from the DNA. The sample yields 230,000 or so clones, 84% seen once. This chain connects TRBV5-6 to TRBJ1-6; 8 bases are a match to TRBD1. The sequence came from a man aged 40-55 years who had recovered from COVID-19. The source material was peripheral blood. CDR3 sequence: CASSQTGVHTPLHF. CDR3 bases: TGTGCCAGCAGCCAGACAGGGGTCCACACACCCCTCCACTTT.